This T cell receptor (beta chain) came from a study of T cell changes during pregnancy in multiple sclerosis. Generated by immunoSEQ multiplex PCR, the TCRdb table keeps only in-frame clones and is missing some. The table has 77,000 or so clones, 80% to 95% seen once; the top ten hold 0.65% to 0.75%. Germline V lookup: CDR1 SGHVS, CDR2 FNYEAQ. The length of the CDR3 is 18 residues. The V end was cut by 0 bases, the J end by 0 bases, with 12 bases between. This chain connects TRBV7-6 to TRBJ1-6; unclear D gene. The sequences come from peripheral blood, collected in the second trimester of pregnancy. The sequence was obtained from a female donor in good health, enrolled as a control in a pregnancy study. The CDR3 nucleotides read TGTGCCAGCAGCTTAGCGCTGGAGTCGAGCTCCTATAATTCACCCCTCCACTTT. Its translation is CASSLALESSSYNSPLHF.